This T cell receptor beta chain emerged from a study of OX40 agonist ivuxolimab in advanced cancers. In the study overall: The costimulatory receptor OX40 (CD134) was targeted by ivuxolimab, a fully human IgG2 agonistic monoclonal antibody. Intravenous ivuxolimab was administered to patients every 2 weeks at six dose levels: 0.01, 0.1, 0.3, 1.5, 3 and 10 mg/kg. Among the 52 dose-escalation patients, 19 had hepatocellular carcinoma, approximately 15 melanoma, 9 renal cell carcinoma and 9 head and neck cancer. In the dose-escalation cohort, roughly four fifths of patients were male, and the mean age was approximately 60 years, with a range of 23 to 79. Prior anti-PD-1, anti-PD-L1 or anti-CTLA-4 therapy was permitted, and about 40% of dose-escalation patients had received checkpoint inhibitors. Partial responses occurred in three dose-escalation patients, of whom one had hepatocellular carcinoma and two had cutaneous melanoma. The point of sequencing TCRbeta in the periphery was to test whether ivuxolimab changed TCR sequence diversity and drove clonal T-cell expansion. The paper describes the monotherapy dose-escalation part (N ≈ 49 patients) of the phase I trial of ivuxolimab.

For sequencing of the TCRbeta CDR3 region, genomic DNA was extracted from the sorted cells. The immunoSEQ Assay was used to sequence the TCRbeta CDR3 regions. What TCRdb holds here is the immuneACCESS table cut down to in-frame rearrangements. Part of the clones is not present; checked against another copy, under half of the missing clones reflect an unresolved V gene, and the others are unexplained. This sample gives 35,000 to 50,000 clones in total; 88% of them show up just once. The top ten clones comprise roughly 18% of the sample. Based on the germline V gene, the CDR1 and CDR2 sequences are KGHSH and LQKENI. Trimming removed 8 bases from V and 5 bases from J, leaving 9 bases between the germline ends. The CDR3 contains 11 residues, cysteine and phenylalanine counted. The retained sequence is limited to the CDR3, 33 bases, with the frame set at the first base. Summary of the overall study and its limitations: Partial responders in the 0.1-3.0 mg/kg groups had among the lowest normalized peripheral clonal expansion, especially among CD8+ T cells. At doses of 0.1 to 3.0 mg/kg, clonal expansion of both CD4+ and CD8+ T cells in blood was seen between baseline and week 6. Low levels of normalized T-cell clonal expansion were also seen in some nonresponding patients. The antigen specificity of the clonally expanded peripheral T cells was not determined. After ivuxolimab, CD8+ T cells had more expanded clones than CD4+ T cells on average.

The trial excluded patients who had a history of autoimmune disease or were on systemic immunosuppression. In every dose cohort, peripheral blood was drawn for TCR sequencing at baseline, cycle 4 day 1, and cycle 7 day 1. Samples came from an open-label, multicenter, first-in-human phase I dose-escalation trial of ivuxolimab. Adults with locally advanced or metastatic head and neck squamous cell, hepatocellular, melanoma or renal cell carcinoma were enrolled in the trial. Before TCR sequencing, CD4+ and CD8+ T cells were separately sorted from peripheral blood. This clone has a single count. Its recognized antigen is unknown. One base away there is no much larger clone; base qualities are not given.

This TCR came from an adult with an advanced solid tumor such as melanoma, head and neck, liver or kidney cancer. Here the sequenced sample was CD4+ or CD8+ T cells sorted from blood, taken in a trial of the OX40 agonist ivuxolimab. The sequence links TRBV18 to TRBJ2-5; TRBD1 is perhaps the D gene, given 5 matching bases. The bases are TGTGCCAGCCAGGGTGAGGAGACCCAGTACTTC. This sequence encodes CASQGEETQYF.